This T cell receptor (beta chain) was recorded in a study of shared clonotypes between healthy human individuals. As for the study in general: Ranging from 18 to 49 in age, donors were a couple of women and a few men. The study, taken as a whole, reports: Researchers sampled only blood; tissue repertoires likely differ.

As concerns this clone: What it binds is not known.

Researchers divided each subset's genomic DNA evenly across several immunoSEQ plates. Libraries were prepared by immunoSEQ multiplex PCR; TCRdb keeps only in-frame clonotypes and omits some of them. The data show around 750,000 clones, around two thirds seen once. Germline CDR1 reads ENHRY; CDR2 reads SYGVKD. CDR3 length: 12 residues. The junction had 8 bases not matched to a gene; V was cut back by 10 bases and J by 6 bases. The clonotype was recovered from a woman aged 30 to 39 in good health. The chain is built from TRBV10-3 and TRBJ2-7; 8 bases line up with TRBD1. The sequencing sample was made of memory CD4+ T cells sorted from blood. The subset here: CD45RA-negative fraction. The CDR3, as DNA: TGTGCCACCTGGACAGGGAACCGCGAGCAGTACTTC. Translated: CATWTGNREQYF.